This T cell receptor beta chain was identified during a study of T cells in tuberculosis. V was pared by 3 bases and J by 0 bases, with 8 bases of the junction left unmatched. The CDR3 covers 17 residues. The germline V gene encodes CDR1 SGDLS and CDR2 YYNGEE. Here immunoSEQ multiplex PCR was the method, and the copy in TCRdb shows in-frame clones only, minus some. This sample carries tens of thousands of clones, 87% of them seen once, and the ten largest clones take approximately 5.1%. Described time point: new active TB diagnosis, blood taken before or within 7 days of starting treatment. The sample in question was PBMCs, obtained at tuberculosis diagnosis. V usage is TRBV9 and J usage is TRBJ1-4, with 7 bases aligning to TRBD1. The receptor's source is an adult with tuberculosis. CDR3 sequence: CASSGGTEAPTNEKLFF. CDR3 in DNA: TGTGCCAGCAGCGGGGGGACAGAGGCCCCAACTAATGAAAAACTGTTTTTT.